Below, one TCR beta chain is given with its context. What it recognizes is unknown. CDR3 length: 17 residues. J lost 5 bases, V lost 3 bases, and 15 bases had no gene match. CDR1 is SGDLS, CDR2 YYNGEE, per germline. The source of the sample is a study of cytomegalovirus exposure and HLA in healthy donors. Study-level points and caveats: Reported performance of the classifier showed diagnosis of cytomegalovirus status with high specificity and sensitivity. Researchers reportedly found TCR beta sequences accurately predicted most subjects' HLA-A and HLA-B alleles.

PCR involved 60 Vbeta and 13 Jbeta primers. Using immunoSEQ multiplex PCR, the repertoire was profiled, and TCRdb retains in-frame clones only, with some absent. Of around 120,000 clones listed, around 60% are singletons. This chain connects TRBV9 to TRBJ2-7; 9 nucleotides line up with TRBD1. The sample comprised PBMCs. This TCR was recovered from a woman aged 40-49 years in good health and CMV-seropositive. DNA of the CDR3: TGTGCCAGCAGCGCCGCTCCCAACGGACAGGGGTTCAACGAGCAGTACTTC. This translates into CASSAAPNGQGFNEQYF.